This T cell receptor (beta chain) was profiled in a study of tumor-infiltrating lymphocytes in primary liver carcinoma. About the research overall: Each of the samples returned roughly 3.5 to 7.13 million productive TCRbeta reads (a yield similar across tissue types).

Starting from 500 ng of total RNA, TCR beta cDNA was produced with a primer in the constant region. Modified slightly, ARM-PCR produced TCR beta libraries over three nested multiplex PCR rounds. Two initial PCR rounds of roughly 10 cycles each paired TRBV1-TRBV30 forward primers with a C-beta reverse primer. TCRdb re-analysed the multiplex PCR reads in MiXCR, keeping a single row per CDR3 protein. Among fewer than 50,000 distinct CDR3 sequences listed, more than 70% were seen once. About this clonotype: The target antigen is unknown.

CDR3 length: 14 amino acids. CDR1 and CDR2 (germline): MNHEY, SVGAGI. After removal of 10 bases from V and 7 bases from J, the junction contained 12 bases not matched to a gene. Overall study findings and caveats: Blood trailed tumors significantly in top-250-clone fraction (p = 0.039).

The tissue used was unsorted bulk material of roughly 17-32 mg. RNA and DNA were co-extracted from it with the AllPrep DNA/RNA mini kit. The chain carries TRBV6-5 and TRBJ2-1, with 8 bases identical to TRBD2. The clonotype comes from a woman aged 25 to 45 with primary liver carcinoma and hepatitis B virus infection. Sequenced material: tumor-adjacent normal liver tissue. As DNA, the CDR3 is TGTGCCACCCGGTGGAGCGGGAGTCGGAATGAGCAGTTCTTC. Protein sequence: CATRWSGSRNEQFF.